This TCR beta chain was retrieved from a study of blood T cell repertoires in COVID-19. On the study more broadly: There were acute and convalescent COVID-19 samples, and they came from the United States, Italy and Spain. T cells, B-cell-depleted T cells, or PBMCs provided the cDNA or gDNA that served as material.

Germline-derived CDR1 and CDR2 are LGHNA and YNFKEQ. V gave up 1 base and J gave up 3 bases; unmatched junction bases: 0. The CDR3 covers 15 residues. Per the study methods: Quantification of nucleated cells was approximated via reference gene primer amplification. Assay: immunoSEQ multiplex PCR; the TCRdb copy retains only in-frame clones and omits some. V and J calls and clone size are as listed in that table; D and trimming were resolved from the DNA. The sample contains around 170,000 clones, around 77% of which appear only once. The chain carries TRBV4-2 and TRBJ1-4; TRBD1 agrees at 9 bases. Sequences were obtained from peripheral blood. This TCR came from a man aged 70-80 years with active or convalescent COVID-19. The CDR3 here is CASSQGDRANEKLFF. For the CDR3, the DNA is TGTGCCAGCAGCCAAGGGGACAGGGCTAATGAAAAACTGTTTTTT.